What follows are 32 T cell receptor beta chains derived from one specimen sequenced in a study of T cells after yellow fever vaccination (dated 2019 in TCRdb). The library relied on 5' RACE. Sequencing was carried out with an Illumina HiSeq 2500. Starting from the raw public reads, TCRdb applied fastp trimming at Q25, assembled clones with MiXCR and retained in-frame beta chains. Every CDR3 protein is listed once, alongside the most common genes and DNA of its rows. The sample yields hundreds of thousands of distinct CDR3 sequences; about 12% were counted once. The ten largest clonotypes hold 14% to 15% of the sample. Taken with the paper, the label for treatment or condition translates to: live attenuated yellow fever vaccine strain. Sequenced here: PBMCs, sampled on the day of the yellow fever booster vaccination. These receptors were taken from a man under 40 who received the YFV17D yellow fever vaccine.

This clonotype has more than one count but fewer than ten. The chain uses TRBV9 and TRBJ1-1; no clear D. The V end was cut by 1 base, the J end by 2 bases, with 6 bases between. The CDR3 totals 13 residues. CDR1 is SGDLS, CDR2 YYNGEE, per germline. This CDR3 reads CASSVTRNTEAFF. CDR3 coding DNA: TGTGCCAGCAGCGTAACCCGTAACACTGAAGCTTTCTTT. The entire variable domain, with the rest obtained from reference TRBV9 and TRBJ1-1, is as follows: DSGVTQTPKHLITATGQRVTLRCSPRSGDLSVYWYQQSLDQGLQFLIQYYNGEERAKGNILERFSAQQFPDLHSELNLSSLELGDSALYFCASSVTRNTEAFFGQGTRLTVV.

The chain employs TRBV6-2 or TRBV6-3 and TRBJ2-7; TRBD2 matches 11 bases. CDR1 MNHEY and CDR2 SVGEGT come from the germline V gene. The CDR3 is 16 amino acids. Unmatched junction bases numbered 4, after V lost 1 base and J lost 2 bases. CDR3 protein: CASSYFVTSGTYEQYF. The CDR3 bases are TGTGCCAGCAGTTACTTTGTGACTAGCGGGACCTACGAGCAGTACTTC.

V gene TRBV7-2 combines with J gene TRBJ1-5; 7 positions agree with TRBD1. After removal of 5 bases from V and 5 bases from J, the junction contained 9 bases not matched to a gene. Germline CDR1 SGHTA, CDR2 FQGNSA. This CDR3 is 15 amino acids long. CDR3 residues: CASSVSRDRYQPQHF. Here the CDR3 DNA reads TGTGCCAGCAGCGTCTCTCGGGACAGATATCAGCCCCAGCATTTT.

In its sample, this clonotype was seen many times. The V gene is TRBV3-1, the J gene TRBJ2-3; D is unresolved. This CDR3 contains 13 residues. V gave up 2 bases and J gave up 2 bases, with 5 bases separating them. Germline assignment: CDR1 LGHDT and CDR2 YNNKEL (reference sequence). CDR3 sequence reads: CASSQPSTDTQYF. The CDR3, as DNA: TGTGCCAGCAGCCAACCCTCCACAGATACGCAGTATTTT.

The V and J genes are TRBV11-2 and TRBJ2-1, with 8 nucleotides matching TRBD2. The CDR3 loop spans 14 amino acids. Germline V CDR1 and CDR2: SGHAT, FQNNGV. V dropped 6 bases and J dropped 2; count of bases not matched to a gene: 3. CDR3 in amino acids: CASSREGAYNEQFF. The CDR3 DNA reads as TGTGCCAGCAGTCGGGAGGGGGCCTACAATGAGCAGTTCTTC.

This clonotype was observed a handful of times. This chain connects TRBV7-2 to TRBJ2-1; 7 positions match TRBD2. The CDR3 runs 11 residues. After removal of 5 bases from V and 15 bases from J, the junction contained 7 bases not matched to a gene. Germline V CDR1 and CDR2: SGHTA, FQGNSA. CDR3 nucleotides: TGTGCCAGCAGCGCCGGACTAGTGCGGTTCTTC. Translated, it gives CASSAGLVRFF.

This clonotype has just a few counts. The chain carries TRBV29-1 and TRBJ2-2; 7 positions match TRBD2. CDR3 size: 14 residues. V lost 4 bases to trimming and J lost 7 bases; unmatched junction nucleotides: 9. Germline V gene lookup returns CDR1 SQVTM and CDR2 ANQGSEA. CDR3 in DNA: TGCAGCGTTGCAGCGGGATCTGGGGGCGGGGAGCTGTTTTTT. Translation: CSVAAGSGGGELFF.

J is TRBJ2-5 and V is TRBV7-2, with D perhaps given as TRBD1 or TRBD2 (5 bases each). The length of the CDR3 is 15 residues. Trimming left V 5 bases short and J 5 bases short, with 18 bases between. Germline CDR1 and CDR2: SGHTA and FQGNSA. This chain's CDR3 is CASSPRLGVLETQYF. The CDR3 DNA is TGTGCCAGCAGCCCCCGGCTGGGGGTGTTGGAGACCCAGTACTTC.

This clonotype was detected many times. The chain has TRBV6-1 and TRBJ2-1; 8 bases match TRBD2. Looked up from germline, CDR1 is MNHNS and CDR2 is SASEGT. V gave up 6 bases and J gave up 3 bases; unmatched junction bases: 7. The CDR3 runs 15 residues. CDR3: CASRTDGGVYNEQFF. The CDR3 bases are TGTGCCAGCAGGACGGACGGGGGGGTCTACAATGAGCAGTTCTTC.

This clonotype was seen ten or more times. The CDR3 sequence is CSARDLRDISGANVLTF. CDR3 coding DNA: TGCAGTGCTAGAGATCTGAGGGACATTTCTGGGGCCAACGTCCTGACTTTC. V is TRBV20-1 and J is TRBJ2-6; possibly TRBD1 for D (6 bases). The CDR3 extends over 17 amino acids. V lost 0 bases, J lost 1 base, and 13 bases lay in between. Germline CDR1 DFQATT, CDR2 SNEGSKA (reference sequence).

This clonotype was detected ten times or more. The genes are TRBV7-9 and TRBJ2-1; 13 bases match TRBD2. The CDR3 loop spans 15 amino acids. The J segment lost 7 bases and the V segment lost 5 bases, leaving 5 bases of the junction unmatched. Germline lookup yields CDR1 SEHNR and CDR2 FQNEAQ (reference sequence). As DNA, the CDR3 is TGTGCCAGCAGCCTTGAGGGACTAGCGGGAAATGAGCAGTTCTTC. Translating it yields CASSLEGLAGNEQFF.

This clonotype was found a few times. This chain joins TRBV20-1 and TRBJ1-2, with a possible D match to TRBD1 (5 bases). V lost 0 bases, J lost 3 bases, and 14 bases lay in between. CDR3 length equals 15 residues. Germline assignment: CDR1 DFQATT and CDR2 SNEGSKA (reference sequence). CDR3 loop: CSARDGLTGHYGYTF. The CDR3 bases are TGCAGTGCTAGAGATGGTTTAACAGGCCACTATGGCTACACCTTC.

This clonotype was seen a handful of times. V usage is TRBV20-1 and J usage is TRBJ1-2, with TRBD1 identical over 7 bases. CDR1 is DFQATT and CDR2 is SNEGSKA in the germline V gene (reference sequence). There are 14 residues in the CDR3. Unmatched junction bases numbered 5, after V lost 0 bases and J lost 4 bases. CDR3 DNA: TGCAGTGCTAGAGATCTGGACAGGCCCTATGGCTACACCTTC. Its protein is CSARDLDRPYGYTF.

The chain carries TRBV28 and TRBJ2-7, with a weak D call TRBD1 (6 bases). From germline, CDR1 is MDHEN and CDR2 SYDVKM. The V and J ends lost 4 bases and 0 bases respectively, with 16 bases between them. The CDR3 has 16 residues. In nucleotides, the CDR3 is TGTGCCAGCAGTTCCACAGGGTCCCCGAGCTCCTACGAGCAGTACTTC. Its protein product is CASSSTGSPSSYEQYF.

The rearrangement uses TRBV28 and TRBJ2-7; the D is unclear. V was clipped by 7 bases and J by 2 bases, with 18 bases between them. The CDR3 is made up of 15 amino acids. Germline-derived CDR1 and CDR2 are MDHEN and SYDVKM. Here the CDR3 DNA reads TGTGCCAGCACCCCTCCCGGTGTAGCCACCTACGAGCAGTACTTC. This encodes CASTPPGVATYEQYF.

The CDR3 loop is CASSPLSRVEGTDTQYF. In DNA, the CDR3 is TGCGCCAGCAGCCCCCTTAGCAGGGTCGAAGGCACAGATACGCAGTATTTT. The chain has TRBV5-1 and TRBJ2-3; tentative D call: TRBD1 (5 bases). The CDR3 contains 17 residues. The V end lost 4 bases, the J end lost 1 base, and 19 bases lay between the germline ends. Germline values: CDR1 SGHRS, CDR2 YFSETQ.

V is TRBV20-1 and J is TRBJ2-7, with 11 bases lining up with TRBD2. Germline V lookup: CDR1 DFQATT, CDR2 SNEGSKA (reference sequence). Losses at the gene ends were 1 base for V and 6 bases for J; bases not matched to a gene: 8. The CDR3 sequence is 15 residues long. The CDR3 nucleotides are TGCAGTGCTAGAGTCACTAGCGGGGGATCGGGCGAGCAGTACTTC. It is translated as CSARVTSGGSGEQYF.

The sample holds one count of this clonotype. The chain links TRBV5-1 to TRBJ2-3; TRBD1 matches at 9 bases. The germline CDR1 and CDR2 sequences are SGHRS and YFSETQ. The junction had 7 bases not matched to a gene; V was cut back by 6 bases and J by 2 bases. This CDR3 is built from 15 residues. This CDR3 reads CASNPWDRDTDTQYF. The CDR3 coding sequence is TGCGCCAGCAACCCCTGGGACAGGGACACAGATACGCAGTATTTT.

This clonotype was counted ten times or more. The gene calls are TRBV7-2 and TRBJ2-7, with 7 bases matching TRBD1. The CDR3 totals 14 residues. V was pared by 7 bases and J by 5 bases, with 11 bases of the junction left unmatched. The germline V gene encodes CDR1 SGHTA and CDR2 FQGNSA. CDR3 amino acids: CASIRDRFSHEQYF. In nucleotides, the CDR3 is TGTGCCAGCATCAGGGACAGATTCAGTCACGAGCAGTACTTC.

The chain recombines TRBV6-2 or TRBV6-3 with TRBJ2-3, with TRBD2 matching over 11 bases. J was trimmed by 6 bases and V by 2 bases; bases with no gene match: 16. This CDR3 is built from 19 residues. Germline lookup yields CDR1 MNHEY and CDR2 SVGEGT. The CDR3 DNA reads TGTGCCAGCAGTTACAGATGGTCCGTGACTAGCGGGGAATGGGATACGCAGTATTTT. Translation: CASSYRWSVTSGEWDTQYF.

This clonotype was counted between two and nine times. CDR3 amino acids: CSVGTRLSETQYF. CDR3 nucleotide sequence: TGCAGCGTCGGGACCCGACTTTCTGAGACCCAGTACTTC. The rearrangement links TRBV29-1 to TRBJ2-5; TRBD1 or TRBD2 may be the D gene (5 bases each). This CDR3 is 13 amino acids long. Germline CDR1 is SQVTM and CDR2 is ANQGSEA. V dropped 6 bases and J dropped 5 bases, with 16 bases sitting between them. The whole variable domain, remainder taken from reference TRBV29-1 and TRBJ2-5, is SAVISQKPSRDICQRGTSLTIQCQVDSQVTMMFWYRQQPGQSLTLIATANQGSEATYESGFVIDKFPISRPNLTFSTLTVSNMSPEDSSIYLCSVGTRLSETQYFGPGTRLLVL.

This clonotype came up a few times. This chain connects TRBV6-1 to TRBJ1-1, with 7 bases matching TRBD1. The junction had 10 bases not matched to a gene; V was cut back by 8 bases and J by 1 base. This CDR3 has 15 amino acids. The germline CDR1 and CDR2 sequences are MNHNS and SASEGT. The CDR3 nucleotides read TGTGCCAGCCAAGACAGGGCGAGGGGGAACACTGAAGCTTTCTTT. Protein: CASQDRARGNTEAFF.

This clonotype was observed a few times. V usage is TRBV11-2 and J usage is TRBJ2-1; possibly TRBD2 for D (5 bases). The germline V and J ends were trimmed by 1 base and 6 bases, with 16 bases remaining between them. CDR1 SGHAT and CDR2 FQNNGV come from the germline V gene. This CDR3 is 16 amino acids long. In nucleotides, the CDR3 is TGTGCCAGCAGCTTAGGGGCTAGCTTAACCCTCAATGAGCAGTTCTTC. Its translation is CASSLGASLTLNEQFF.

This clonotype came up many times. This rearrangement joins TRBV12-3 or TRBV12-4 to TRBJ2-3, with no clear D. The CDR3 is 15 amino acids. V was shortened by 4 bases and J by 1 base, with 12 bases between the two germline ends. The CDR3 sequence: CASSSSHSRTDTQYF. The CDR3 DNA follows: TGTGCCAGCAGTTCCTCCCACAGTCGCACAGATACGCAGTATTTT.

The V gene is TRBV28, the J gene TRBJ2-5, with 7 bases aligning to TRBD2. The trim removed 3 bases at V and 0 bases at J, leaving 10 bases unmatched. The germline gives CDR1 MDHEN, CDR2 SYDVKM. This CDR3 is 17 amino acids long. The CDR3 region has the DNA TGTGCCAGCAGTTTCCTAGGACGGGAGGCGGACCAAGAGACCCAGTACTTC. Residues: CASSFLGREADQETQYF.

This rearrangement joins TRBV6-2 or TRBV6-3 to TRBJ2-7, with D tentatively TRBD1 (6 bases). The CDR3 covers 12 residues. V lost 11 bases, J lost 2 bases, and 13 bases lay in between. Per germline, CDR1 MNHEY and CDR2 SVGEGT. The CDR3 loop is CAGGDTAYEQYF. CDR3 bases: TGTGCCGGGGGCGATACCGCCTACGAGCAGTACTTC.

The V gene is TRBV7-2, the J gene TRBJ2-7; 8 bases map to TRBD1. Germline CDR1 reads SGHTA; CDR2 reads FQGNSA. This CDR3 has 14 residues. V shed 3 bases and J 3 bases; nucleotides not matched to a gene: 4. CDR3 DNA: TGTGCCAGCAGCTTCGACGGACAGGGCTACGAGCAGTACTTC. Translation: CASSFDGQGYEQYF.

The rearrangement uses TRBV19 and TRBJ1-1; 9 bases map to TRBD1. Germline CDR1 is LNHDA and CDR2 is SQIVND (reference sequence). Trimming cost V 5 bases and J 5 bases; bases outside gene matches: 9. CDR3 size: 15 residues. CDR3: CASSSGTGLRTEAFF. CDR3 coding DNA: TGTGCCAGTAGTTCGGGGACAGGGTTGAGGACTGAAGCTTTCTTT.

This clonotype was counted at least ten times. This sequence joins TRBV6-5 and TRBJ2-2, with D tentatively TRBD1 (6 bases). Trimming stripped 6 bases from V and 6 bases from J, with 11 bases between. Germline lookup yields CDR1 MNHEY and CDR2 SVGAGI. CDR3 length equals 13 residues. CDR3 coding DNA: TGTGCCAGCAGGTTACGACAGGCCGGGGAGCTGTTTTTT. Its translation: CASRLRQAGELFF.

This clonotype showed up just a few times. DNA of the CDR3: TGTGCCAGCATAATCCGGGACATAAGAGACCAAGAGACCCAGTACTTC. It is translated as CASIIRDIRDQETQYF. V usage is TRBV2 and J usage is TRBJ2-5; perhaps TRBD1 as D (6 bases). Trimming shortened V by 7 bases and J by 0 bases, and 18 bases separated the two germline ends. The CDR3 sequence is 16 residues long. Germline V gene lookup returns CDR1 SNHLY and CDR2 FYNNEI.

This clonotype was counted once. The chain joins TRBV5-8 to TRBJ2-7; a weak D match, TRBD2 (5 bases). The V gene's germline CDR1 is SGHTS and CDR2 YDEGEE. The CDR3 contains 13 residues. The ends were cut back, 7 bases at V and 0 bases at J, with 11 bases in the middle. Written as DNA, the CDR3 is TGTGCCAGCCGACCGAGGGTCTCCTACGAGCAGTACTTC. Translating gives CASRPRVSYEQYF.

This clonotype was counted a few times. The gene calls are TRBV7-2 and TRBJ2-5; TRBD1 is a possible D gene (5 bases). This CDR3 comprises 15 residues. The germline V gene encodes CDR1 SGHTA and CDR2 FQGNSA. Trimming took off 4 bases at V and 1 base at J, with 13 bases between the two ends. CDR3: CASSSAQGAQETQYF. For the CDR3, the DNA is TGTGCCAGCAGCTCAGCCCAGGGTGCCCAAGAGACCCAGTACTTC.